What follows are 24 T cell receptor beta chains derived from one specimen sequenced in a study of glioma-infiltrating T cells. The iRepertoire nested amplicon-rescue multiplex PCR amplified TCR alpha and beta CDR3s from RNA. TCRdb re-analysed the multiplex PCR reads in MiXCR, keeping a single row per CDR3 protein. This repertoire shows 35,000 to 45,000 distinct CDR3 sequences, about 20% found once; its top ten account for approximately 6.4%. Sample: glioma tissue, nonneoplastic brain tissue, or PBMCs (not recorded which). The receptors here all came from a human donor with low-grade glioma or glioblastoma, undergoing nonglioma brain surgery, or in good health (not recorded which).

On this clonotype itself: A much larger clone sits a single nucleotide away, making a read error possible. This chain joins TRBV7-9 and TRBJ2-7, with D hard to call. V lost 6 bases to trimming and J lost 3 bases, with 12 bases between them. CDR3 size: 13 residues. Germline V gene data show CDR1 as SEHNR and CDR2 as FQNEAQ (reference sequence). This CDR3 is CASSLSTGYEQYV. CDR3 sequence (DNA): TGTGCCAGCAGTCTTAGCACGGGCTACGAGCAGTACGTC.

The chain is built from TRBV19 and TRBJ2-7; 9 nucleotides align to TRBD1. The CDR3 sequence is 12 residues long. The V segment lost 4 bases and the J segment 12 bases; nucleotides outside the gene matches: 7. Germline CDR1 reads LNHDA; CDR2 reads SQIVND (reference sequence). The CDR3 nucleotides read TGTGCCAGTAGTAGCCGGGACAGGGTCCCGTACTTC. Its translation: CASSSRDRVPYF.

Relative to its sample, this clonotype is medium-sized. The chain joins TRBV6-2 or TRBV6-3 to TRBJ1-5; D gene unclear. V shed 7 bases and J shed 6 bases, with 10 bases lying between them. The CDR3 runs 12 residues. From germline, CDR1 is MNHEY and CDR2 SVGEGT. CDR3 bases: TGTGCCAGCACCGACCCGGCTCAGCCCCAGCATTTT. This sequence encodes CASTDPAQPQHF.

With regard to this clonotype: A much larger clone lies a single base off, so this may be a read error. The CDR3 here is CASSSGIDQDLYGHTF. Written as DNA, the CDR3 is TGTGCCAGCAGCTCCGGGATAGATCAGGACCTCTATGGCCACACCTTC. The chain couples TRBV7-2 to TRBJ1-2; D is undetermined. Germline V lookup: CDR1 SGHTA, CDR2 FQGNSA. The CDR3 totals 16 residues.

This clonotype was detected only a few times. The chain recombines TRBV10-3 with TRBJ1-1, with no clear D. The CDR3 runs 13 residues. Germline CDR1 reads ENHRY; CDR2 reads SYGVKD. Trimming cost V 3 bases and J 0 bases, with 5 bases left between them. The CDR3 DNA follows: TGTGCCATCAGTGAATCACTGAACACTGAAGCTTTCTTT. Translation: CAISESLNTEAFF.

As to this clonotype: This sequence may be a read error, since a much larger clone differs from it by one base. The V call is TRBV2, the J call TRBJ1-5; D remains unclear. In germline, CDR1 is SNHLY, CDR2 FYNNEI. The length of the CDR3 is 14 residues. In DNA, the CDR3 is TGTACCAGCGGGAGTTTTTTCCTAAATCAGCCCCAGCATTTT. It codes for CTSGSFFLNQPQHF.

Many counts were recorded for this clonotype. This chain joins TRBV5-4 and TRBJ1-2; no clear D gene. Deletions cut 0 bases from V and 7 bases from J, with 13 bases between. Germline CDR1 and CDR2: SGHNT and YYREEE (reference sequence). The CDR3 runs 14 residues. The CDR3 loop reads CASSLVSGDGGYTF. DNA for the CDR3: TGTGCCAGCAGCTTGGTATCTGGGGATGGTGGCTACACCTTC. Full variable domain (rest looked up from reference TRBV5-4 and TRBJ1-2): ETGVTQSPTHLIKTRGQQVTLRCSSQSGHNTVSWYQQALGQGPQFIFQYYREEENGRGNFPPRFSGLQFPNYSSELNVNALELDDSALYLCASSLVSGDGGYTFGSGTRLTVV.

With respect to this clonotype: A read error is possible here, since a much larger clone lies one base away. The CDR3 nucleotides are TGTGCCACCAGTGCTGTACAGGGGGCAAGCGCCCATCACGAGACCCAGTACTTC. This sequence encodes CATSAVQGASAHHETQYF. The rearrangement uses TRBV24-1 and TRBJ2-5, with 9 bases aligning to TRBD1. The CDR3 is 18 residues long. Germline CDR1 is KGHDR and CDR2 is SFDVKD. V dropped 5 bases and J dropped 5; count of bases not matched to a gene: 17.

This clonotype was detected many times. The V gene is TRBV4-2, the J gene TRBJ2-1; D call uncertain. This CDR3 contains 16 residues. The germline V gene encodes CDR1 LGHNA and CDR2 YNFKEQ. V lost 1 base to trimming and J lost 2 bases, with 12 bases between them. The CDR3 loop is CASSQVTAGTYNEQFF. In DNA, the CDR3 is TGTGCCAGCAGCCAAGTGACTGCCGGTACCTACAATGAGCAGTTCTTC.

Comment on this clonotype: A read error may be the cause here, since a much bigger clone is one base away. In DNA form, the CDR3 reads TGTGCCAGTAGTACACAGCGGAGCACAGATACGCAGTATTTT. Its translation is CASSTQRSTDTQYF. This chain joins TRBV19 and TRBJ2-3; tentative D call: TRBD2 (5 bases). Germline loops: CDR1 LNHDA, CDR2 SQIVND (reference sequence). The CDR3 has 14 residues. V lost 4 bases, J lost 0 bases, and 8 bases lay in between.

This clonotype was picked up many times. V usage is TRBV7-2 and J usage is TRBJ2-7; TRBD1 matches at 8 bases. Unmatched junction bases numbered 11, after V lost 11 bases and J lost 2 bases. The CDR3 is 14 residues long. Germline V gene sequence: CDR1 SGHTA, CDR2 FQGNSA. This CDR3 is CALQKQGDPYEQYV. CDR3 nucleotides: TGTGCCCTACAGAAACAGGGGGATCCCTACGAGCAGTACGTC.

The rearrangement links TRBV29-1 to TRBJ2-1; D is possibly TRBD2 (6 bases). The CDR3 totals 13 residues. CDR1 and CDR2 (germline): SQVTM, ANQGSEA. V lost 7 bases and J 5 bases, leaving 15 bases between the germline ends. CDR3 bases: TGCAGCGCCGAGGGGACTGTCGACAATGAGCAGTTCTTC. Amino acid sequence: CSAEGTVDNEQFF.

This clonotype was detected many times. CDR3 amino acids: CASSQAPGYEQYF. Here the CDR3 DNA reads TGTGCCAGCAGCCAAGCCCCGGGATACGAGCAGTACTTC. The chain recombines TRBV4-2 with TRBJ2-7, with D maybe TRBD2 (5 bases). The germline CDR1 and CDR2 sequences are LGHNA and YNFKEQ. V lost 1 base and J lost 4, with 8 bases in between. The CDR3 extends over 13 amino acids.

This chain joins TRBV4-1 and TRBJ2-1; a possible D gene is TRBD2 (6 bases). Germline V gives CDR1 MGHRA, CDR2 YSYEKL. Trimming removed 2 bases from V and 8 bases from J, with 19 bases in between. This CDR3 is built from 16 residues. The CDR3 DNA sequence: TGCGCCAGCAGCCAACTTCCGGGACTCCCGAGGGATGAGCAGTTCTTC. Translating gives CASSQLPGLPRDEQFF.

This clonotype has ten or more counts. The V and J genes are TRBV2 and TRBJ1-6; D is possibly TRBD1 (5 bases). This CDR3 has 14 amino acids. Germline lookup yields CDR1 SNHLY and CDR2 FYNNEI. Between the trimmed V and J ends, which lost 5 bases and 14 bases, there was a span of 19 bases. The CDR3 DNA reads as TGTGCCAGCAGTCTGAACGGGGCCGATAGGACCCTCCACTTT. Translating it yields CASSLNGADRTLHF. Combining the CDR3 with reference TRBV2 and TRBJ1-6 gives the whole variable domain EPEVTQTPSHQVTQMGQEVILRCVPISNHLYFYWYRQILGQKVEFLVSFYNNEISEKSEIFDDQFSVERPDGSNFTLKIRSTKLEDSAMYFCASSLNGADRTLHFGNGTRLTVT.

The table lists this clonotype with many counts. The rearrangement uses TRBV27 and TRBJ2-3, with 11 bases aligning to TRBD2. Germline assignment: CDR1 MNHEY and CDR2 SMNVEV (reference sequence). CDR3 length: 16 residues. After removal of 2 bases from V and 6 bases from J, the junction contained 7 bases not matched to a gene. CDR3 bases: TGTGCCAGCAGTTTACGGCCTAGCGGGGGGAGGGATACGCAGTATTTT. It encodes CASSLRPSGGRDTQYF.

This clonotype was seen ten or more times. This CDR3 fails to terminate in the conserved phenylalanine or tryptophan, so it likely reflects a read error. The chain couples TRBV4-1 to TRBJ1-1; D may be TRBD1 (5 bases). The V gene's germline CDR1 is MGHRA and CDR2 YSYEKL. CDR3 length: 15 residues. Trimming left V 0 bases short and J 0 bases short, with 8 bases between. This chain's CDR3 is CASSQDRGVNTEAFL. The CDR3 region has the DNA TGCGCCAGCAGCCAAGATCGGGGGGTGAACACTGAAGCTTTCCTT.

The V gene is TRBV19, the J gene TRBJ1-5; 9 nucleotides align to TRBD1. Trimming removed 4 bases from V and 5 bases from J; junction bases left unmatched: 12. Germline assignment: CDR1 LNHDA and CDR2 SQIVND (reference sequence). This CDR3 region has 17 residues. CDR3 region: CASSSLDRGGTDQPQHF. The CDR3 coding sequence is TGTGCCAGTAGTAGCCTAGACAGGGGGGGGACCGATCAGCCCCAGCATTTT.

This clonotype was found many times. The rearrangement uses TRBV20-1 and TRBJ2-3; possibly TRBD2 for D (7 bases). V lost 3 bases and J 4 bases, leaving 14 bases between the germline ends. This CDR3 has 14 amino acids. CDR1 DFQATT and CDR2 SNEGSKA come from the germline V gene (reference sequence). The CDR3 loop reads CSARGEGGPDTQYF. The DNA for the CDR3 is TGCAGTGCTAGGGGGGAGGGGGGCCCAGATACGCAGTATTTT.

The DNA for the CDR3 is TGTGCCAGCAGCGTAGGCAGCTCGAGCTCCTACGAGCAGTACTTC. Protein: CASSVGSSSSYEQYF. The V call is TRBV9, the J call TRBJ2-7; no firm D call. The germline CDR1 and CDR2 sequences are SGDLS and YYNGEE. There are 15 residues in the CDR3. The V and J ends lost 0 bases and 0 bases respectively, with 10 bases between them.

This clonotype was observed many times. Just one base apart from a much larger clone, this may be a read error. The chain employs TRBV15 and TRBJ1-2; D gene unclear. This CDR3 contains 12 residues. Germline CDR1 LNHNV, CDR2 YYDKDF (reference sequence). Deletions cut 11 bases from V and 4 bases from J, with 14 bases between. CDR3 protein: CAPQDYVYGYTF. The CDR3 region has the DNA TGTGCCCCCCAGGACTACGTCTATGGCTACACCTTC.

This clonotype was seen a handful of times. This chain uses TRBV9 with TRBJ1-3; D is undetermined. The CDR3 is 13 amino acids. Trimming removed 4 bases from V and 0 bases from J, with 5 bases in between. Germline V gives CDR1 SGDLS, CDR2 YYNGEE. The CDR3 DNA is TGTGCCAGCAGCTCCTCCTCTGGAAACACCATATATTTT. Its protein is CASSSSSGNTIYF.

This clonotype was observed a few times. This rearrangement joins TRBV5-1 to TRBJ2-3; 11 bases line up with TRBD2. CDR3 length equals 16 residues. Germline V gene sequence: CDR1 SGHRS, CDR2 YFSETQ. The V segment lost 3 bases and the J segment 3 bases; nucleotides outside the gene matches: 6. The CDR3 coding sequence is TGCGCCAGCAGCTCCGCACTAGCGGGAGAGACAGATACGCAGTATTTT. It encodes CASSSALAGETDTQYF. Drawing the rest from reference TRBV5-1 and TRBJ2-3, the complete variable domain is KAGVTQTPRYLIKTRGQQVTLSCSPISGHRSVSWYQQTPGQGLQFLFEYFSETQRNKGNFPGRFSGRQFSNSRSEMNVSTLELGDSALYLCASSSALAGETDTQYFGPGTRLTVL.

This clonotype was seen repeatedly, ten times or more. The chain carries TRBV20-1 and TRBJ2-1, with 16 nucleotides matching TRBD2. J gave up 7 bases and V 4 bases, and 13 bases lay outside the gene matches. Looked up from germline, CDR1 is DFQATT and CDR2 is SNEGSKA (reference sequence). This CDR3 has 18 amino acids. This CDR3 reads CSAIDRGTSGGVLNEQFF. For the CDR3, the DNA is TGCAGTGCTATAGACAGGGGGACTAGCGGGGGGGTTCTTAATGAGCAGTTCTTC.